The 21 T cell receptor beta chains below were found in one sample sequenced in a study of T cells in Graves' hyperthyroidism and ophthalmopathy. Template material for amplifying TCR beta CDR3 regions consisted of RNA transcripts. An initial round of RT-PCR targeting the TCR CDR3 relied on the HTBI primer set. Using its own MiXCR run on the multiplex PCR reads, TCRdb lists one record per CDR3 protein. Among about 420,000 distinct CDR3 sequences listed, roughly 14% were seen once. Input material: blood. Source of these receptors: a woman under 30 with Graves' hyperthyroidism.

In its sample, this clonotype was seen many times. The gene calls are TRBV6-5 and TRBJ1-1; D might be TRBD1 (6 bases). Trimming took off 0 bases at V and 3 bases at J, with 11 bases between the two ends. Germline V CDR1 and CDR2: MNHEY, SVGAGI. The CDR3 is 15 residues long. Here the CDR3 DNA reads TGTGCCAGCAGTTACTCAGGGGGGAGGGACACTGAAGCTTTCTTT. Its translation: CASSYSGGRDTEAFF.

The chain links TRBV15 to TRBJ2-2; the match to TRBD1 covers 7 bases. This CDR3 has 13 residues. The V gene's germline CDR1 is LNHNV and CDR2 YYDKDF (reference sequence). J gave up 4 bases and V 9 bases, and 5 bases lay outside the gene matches. This chain's CDR3 is CATGQPITGELFF. The DNA for the CDR3 is TGTGCCACGGGACAGCCTATCACCGGGGAGCTGTTTTTT. The full variable domain, with the rest looked up from reference TRBV15 and TRBJ2-2, is DAMVIQNPRYQVTQFGKPVTLSCSQTLNHNVMYWYQQKSSQAPKLLFHYYDKDFNNEADTPDNFQSRRPNTSFCFLDIRSPGLGDTAMYLCATGQPITGELFFGEGSRLTVL.

This clonotype was recorded at least ten times. The chain carries TRBV29-1 and TRBJ2-3, with a tentative D call TRBD2 (7 bases). V lost 7 bases to trimming and J lost 0 bases, with 14 bases between them. CDR1 is SQVTM and CDR2 is ANQGSEA in the germline V gene. This CDR3 is 14 amino acids long. CDR3 protein: CSAEGGASTDTQYF. The DNA of the CDR3 is TGCAGCGCGGAGGGGGGGGCAAGCACAGATACGCAGTATTTT.

This clonotype has at least ten counts. The chain carries TRBV2 and TRBJ1-1; D is perhaps TRBD1 (6 bases). V gave up 7 bases and J gave up 1 base, with 13 bases separating them. This CDR3 is built from 14 residues. The germline V gene encodes CDR1 SNHLY and CDR2 FYNNEI. CDR3 amino acids: CASIDDRKNTEAFF. CDR3 in DNA: TGTGCCAGCATCGACGACAGGAAGAACACTGAAGCTTTCTTT.

Ten or more counts support this clonotype. The CDR3 region is CASSSGVATEAFF. CDR3 DNA sequence: TGTGCCAGCTCGTCGGGGGTAGCCACTGAAGCTTTCTTT. The gene calls are TRBV18 and TRBJ1-1; tentative D call: TRBD1 (5 bases). V shed 6 bases and J shed 4 bases, with 12 bases lying between them. Germline CDR1 reads KGHSH; CDR2 reads LQKENI. The CDR3 is 13 residues long. Variable domain in full (rest from reference TRBV18 and TRBJ1-1): NAGVMQNPRHLVRRRGQEARLRCSPMKGHSHVYWYRQLPEEGLKFMVYLQKENIIDESGMPKERFSAEFPKEGPSILRIQQVVRGDSAAYFCASSSGVATEAFFGQGTRLTVV.

This clonotype was seen only once. This may arise from a read error, as a much more abundant clone is one base away. The chain uses TRBV2 and TRBJ1-1; 7 positions agree with TRBD1. With V trimmed by 3 bases and J by 2 bases, 6 bases remained unmatched. This CDR3 is 15 amino acids long. Germline assignment: CDR1 SNHLY and CDR2 FYNNEI. CDR3 nucleotide sequence: TGTGCCAGCAGTGAGCAGGGGGGCCTTAACACTGAAGCTTTCTTT. This codes for CASSEQGGLNTEAFF.

J is TRBJ2-1 and V is TRBV6-2 or TRBV6-3; D is uncertain. From germline, CDR1 is MNHEY and CDR2 SVGEGT. V was cut by 0 bases and J by 3 bases, with 9 bases left in between. The CDR3 consists of 15 residues. CDR3 sequence (DNA): TGTGCCAGCAGTTACTCGATCCAGAGCTACAATGAGCAGTTCTTC. Amino acids: CASSYSIQSYNEQFF.

This clonotype has ten or more counts. The V call is TRBV11-2, the J call TRBJ1-1; D is unresolved. Between the trimmed V and J ends, which lost 3 bases and 1 base, there was a span of 6 bases. The CDR3 consists of 13 residues. Germline V gene lookup returns CDR1 SGHAT and CDR2 FQNNGV. The CDR3 protein is CASSLRWNTEAFF. The CDR3 region has the DNA TGTGCCAGCAGCTTGCGGTGGAACACTGAAGCTTTCTTT.

This clonotype was counted ten times or more. This chain uses TRBV6-1 with TRBJ2-1; 7 bases are a match to TRBD2. Germline lookup yields CDR1 MNHNS and CDR2 SASEGT. The CDR3 consists of 15 residues. Trimming took 2 bases from V and 4 from J; bases not matched to a gene: 5. CDR3 bases: TGTGCCAGCAGTGAATTGATCGGGAGGTACAATGAGCAGTTCTTC. Protein sequence: CASSELIGRYNEQFF.

This clonotype was detected ten times or more. The chain links TRBV5-1 to TRBJ2-7, with 8 bases aligning to TRBD1. CDR3 size: 13 residues. Germline CDR1 and CDR2: SGHRS and YFSETQ. J gave up 3 bases and V 4 bases, and 3 bases lay outside the gene matches. CDR3 amino acids: CASSVGQVYEQYF. The CDR3 coding sequence is TGCGCCAGCAGCGTGGGACAGGTCTACGAGCAGTACTTC.

This rearrangement joins TRBV11-2 to TRBJ2-2; no reliable D call. Trimming took 5 bases from V and 0 from J, leaving 16 bases between them. The germline CDR1 and CDR2 sequences are SGHAT and FQNNGV. The CDR3 has 17 residues. The CDR3 here is CASSPTPPKPNTGELFF. The CDR3 DNA sequence: TGTGCCAGCAGCCCGACCCCCCCGAAGCCGAACACCGGGGAGCTGTTTTTT.

This chain uses TRBV20-1 with TRBJ2-7; perhaps TRBD1 as D (7 bases). This CDR3 contains 16 residues. CDR1 and CDR2 (germline): DFQATT, SNEGSKA (reference sequence). Trimming took 3 bases from V and 5 from J, leaving 23 bases between them. Here the CDR3 DNA reads TGCAGTGCTAGGGGGACAGCGGGCGGCTACAACCACGAGCAGTACTTC. It translates to CSARGTAGGYNHEQYF.

This clonotype was observed many times. The chain employs TRBV11-2 and TRBJ1-1; no definite D call. In germline, CDR1 is SGHAT, CDR2 FQNNGV. The CDR3 is made up of 16 amino acids. V lost 6 bases and J 1 base, leaving 18 bases between the germline ends. This CDR3 reads CASRPTFGKENTEAFF. The CDR3 DNA is TGTGCCAGCAGGCCCACGTTTGGGAAAGAGAACACTGAAGCTTTCTTT.

This clonotype has ten or more counts. The chain couples TRBV12-3 or TRBV12-4 to TRBJ1-3, with unresolved D. The CDR3 is 13 amino acids. V was cut by 7 bases and J by 8 bases, with 15 bases left in between. The CDR3 region is CASITVLSDTIYF. The CDR3 nucleotides read TGTGCCAGCATCACTGTATTGTCGGACACCATATATTTT.

This clonotype was picked up a small number of times. The chain recombines TRBV18 with TRBJ1-3; D gene ambiguous. Germline CDR1 reads KGHSH; CDR2 reads LQKENI. The CDR3 length is 14 residues. V was clipped by 3 bases and J by 4 bases, with 10 bases between them. CDR3 bases: TGTGCCAGCTCACCTGCGAGAGCAGGAAACACCATATATTTT. Residues: CASSPARAGNTIYF. The complete variable domain, with remaining parts taken from reference TRBV18 and TRBJ1-3, reads NAGVMQNPRHLVRRRGQEARLRCSPMKGHSHVYWYRQLPEEGLKFMVYLQKENIIDESGMPKERFSAEFPKEGPSILRIQQVVRGDSAAYFCASSPARAGNTIYFGEGSWLTVV.

V is TRBV5-5 and J is TRBJ2-5; D may be TRBD2 (6 bases). CDR3 length: 13 residues. Germline CDR1 reads SGHKS; CDR2 reads YYEKEE (reference sequence). V was shortened by 6 bases and J by 5 bases, with 14 bases between the two germline ends. The CDR3 DNA sequence: TGTGCCAGCAACTGGGACTCGAGGGAGACCCAGTACTTC. This gives the protein CASNWDSRETQYF.

This clonotype turned up a few times. The gene calls are TRBV3-1 and TRBJ2-1, with 7 nucleotides matching TRBD2. Looked up from germline, CDR1 is LGHDT and CDR2 is YNNKEL (reference sequence). V shed 1 base, J shed 4 bases, and the junction held 7 bases outside the gene matches. The CDR3 contains 16 residues. The CDR3 bases are TGTGCCAGCAGCCAAGGCGGGAGTGTTGCTTACAATGAGCAGTTCTTC. The encoded protein is CASSQGGSVAYNEQFF.

At least ten counts were recorded for this clonotype. The chain links TRBV3-1 to TRBJ2-1; D call uncertain. V was cut by 0 bases and J by 2 bases, with 5 bases left in between. The germline V gene encodes CDR1 LGHDT and CDR2 YNNKEL (reference sequence). The CDR3 spans 14 residues. CDR3 residues: CASSQDITYNEQFF. The CDR3 DNA sequence: TGTGCCAGCAGCCAAGACATCACCTACAATGAGCAGTTCTTC.

This clonotype showed up just a few times. This chain connects TRBV7-6 to TRBJ2-7, with 12 bases lining up with TRBD2. With V trimmed by 5 bases and J by 2 bases, 7 bases remained unmatched. The CDR3 covers 16 residues. Germline V gene lookup returns CDR1 SGHVS and CDR2 FNYEAQ. CDR3 nucleotide sequence: TGTGCCAGCAGCCTGGGACTAGCGGGTACTACCTACGAGCAGTACTTC. It translates to CASSLGLAGTTYEQYF.

This clonotype has more than one count but fewer than ten. The genes are TRBV9 and TRBJ1-2; 11 bases match TRBD1. Germline CDR1 SGDLS, CDR2 YYNGEE. The junction had 3 bases not matched to a gene; V was cut back by 3 bases and J by 2 bases. CDR3 length: 15 residues. DNA for the CDR3: TGTGCCAGCAGCGCCCGGGACAGGGGGAACTATGGCTACACCTTC. Residues: CASSARDRGNYGYTF.

The table lists this clonotype with many counts. The chain employs TRBV2 and TRBJ2-1; D remains ambiguous. V was shortened by 2 bases and J by 2 bases, with 4 bases between the two germline ends. The CDR3 sequence is 13 residues long. CDR1 SNHLY and CDR2 FYNNEI come from the germline V gene. This CDR3 is CASSERAYNEQFF. Written as DNA, the CDR3 is TGTGCCAGCAGTGAAAGAGCCTACAATGAGCAGTTCTTC. Looking up the rest from reference TRBV2 and TRBJ2-1 gives the full variable domain: EPEVTQTPSHQVTQMGQEVILRCVPISNHLYFYWYRQILGQKVEFLVSFYNNEISEKSEIFDDQFSVERPDGSNFTLKIRSTKLEDSAMYFCASSERAYNEQFFGPGTRLTVL.